Each of the 28 T cell receptor beta chains below was sequenced from the same sample in a study of cytomegalovirus exposure and HLA in healthy donors. The PCR had 60 Vbeta and 13 Jbeta primers. Produced via immunoSEQ multiplex PCR; TCRdb's table is partial and in-frame only. The table records some 150,000 clones, roughly 71% of them present only once. Sequencing was done on a sample of PBMCs. These receptors were taken from a man aged 25-45 years in good health and CMV-seronegative.

The chain recombines TRBV9 with TRBJ2-1, with a tentative D call TRBD2 (5 bases). The CDR3 runs 15 residues. The V and J ends lost 0 bases and 7 bases respectively, with 14 bases between them. The germline CDR1 and CDR2 sequences are SGDLS and YYNGEE. The CDR3 sequence is CASSVASRAGNEQFF. CDR3 nucleotides: TGTGCCAGCAGCGTAGCGTCCCGGGCGGGTAATGAGCAGTTCTTC.

The chain couples TRBV10-3 to TRBJ1-1; 8 bases line up with TRBD1. Trimming at V came to 3 bases and at J to 5 bases, leaving 2 bases not matched to a gene. This CDR3 contains 13 residues. Germline V gene sequence: CDR1 ENHRY, CDR2 SYGVKD. The CDR3 nucleotides are TGTGCCATCAGTGAACAGGGGGTAACTGAAGCTTTCTTT. Protein: CAISEQGVTEAFF.

The J gene is TRBJ1-4, the V gene TRBV2; D perhaps matches TRBD1 (5 bases). V dropped 4 bases and J dropped 7 bases, with 10 bases sitting between them. The germline V gene encodes CDR1 SNHLY and CDR2 FYNNEI. The CDR3 spans 13 residues. The CDR3 sequence: CASSVWGGEKLFF. CDR3 coding DNA: TGTGCCAGCAGTGTGTGGGGGGGTGAAAAACTGTTTTTT. Together with reference TRBV2 and TRBJ1-4, the CDR3 gives the full variable domain: EPEVTQTPSHQVTQMGQEVILRCVPISNHLYFYWYRQILGQKVEFLVSFYNNEISEKSEIFDDQFSVERPDGSNFTLKIRSTKLEDSAMYFCASSVWGGEKLFFGSGTQLSVL.

The V gene is TRBV6-6, the J gene TRBJ1-4; TRBD1 matches at 7 bases. The CDR3 length is 15 residues. Germline CDR1 is MNHNY and CDR2 is SVGAGI (reference sequence). Trimming took 2 bases from V and 1 from J; bases not matched to a gene: 1. CDR3 sequence: CASSYAGGTNEKLFF. The DNA of the CDR3 is TGTGCCAGCAGTTACGCAGGGGGAACTAATGAAAAACTGTTTTTT.

In this sample, this clone turned up once. V is TRBV5-6 and J is TRBJ1-6; D ambiguous. The CDR3 contains 14 residues. Germline CDR1 SGHDT, CDR2 YYEEEE. Trimming shortened V by 7 bases and J by 7 bases, and 15 bases separated the two germline ends. CDR3 in DNA: TGTGCCAGCCGCAATACTTTCGGGAATTCACCCCTCCACTTT. This encodes CASRNTFGNSPLHF.

The chain uses TRBV19 and TRBJ1-6; 7 nucleotides align to TRBD1. The germline gives CDR1 LNHDA, CDR2 SQIVND (reference sequence). This CDR3 region has 16 residues. V dropped 7 bases and J dropped 1; count of bases not matched to a gene: 7. The DNA for the CDR3 is TGTGCCAGTACCTCGGAGGGGGCTTCCTATAATTCACCCCTCCACTTT. It is translated as CASTSEGASYNSPLHF. Variable domain in full (rest from reference TRBV19 and TRBJ1-6): DGGITQSPKYLFRKEGQNVTLSCEQNLNHDAMYWYRQDPGQGLRLIYYSQIVNDFQKGDIAEGYSVSREKKESFPLTVTSAQKNPTAFYLCASTSEGASYNSPLHFGNGTRLTVT.

The gene calls are TRBV6-5 and TRBJ2-5; D is undetermined. Judging by the DNA end, TRBJ2-7 fits better; the J call may be wrong. Germline CDR1 MNHEY, CDR2 SVGAGI. This CDR3 is 13 amino acids long. The CDR3 is CASSLTPTYEQYF. The CDR3 nucleotides are TGTGCCAGCAGTCTCACCCCCACCTACGAGCAGTACTTC.

V and J are TRBV27 and TRBJ2-7; 7 bases map to TRBD1. There are 17 residues in the CDR3. Germline assignment: CDR1 MNHEY and CDR2 SMNVEV (reference sequence). Trimming removed 2 bases from V and 4 bases from J; junction bases left unmatched: 14. DNA for the CDR3: TGTGCCAGCAGTTTAGGAGTAGGGACAGCCGCAGAGTACGAGCAGTACTTC. This sequence encodes CASSLGVGTAAEYEQYF.

For the CDR3, the DNA is TGTGCCGCAAAGCGGGAGGGCCCCGATACGCAGTATTTT. The encoded protein is CAAKREGPDTQYF. J is TRBJ2-3 and V is TRBV2, with 10 bases fitting TRBD2. The CDR3 spans 13 residues. The V and J ends lost 11 bases and 6 bases, in that order; junction bases with no gene match: 8. Germline V gene sequence: CDR1 SNHLY, CDR2 FYNNEI. The whole variable domain, filled in from reference TRBV2 and TRBJ2-3, reads EPEVTQTPSHQVTQMGQEVILRCVPISNHLYFYWYRQILGQKVEFLVSFYNNEISEKSEIFDDQFSVERPDGSNFTLKIRSTKLEDSAMYFCAAKREGPDTQYFGPGTRLTVL.

The chain links TRBV7-2 to TRBJ1-5, with no clear D. The CDR3 is made up of 14 amino acids. V shed 0 bases and J shed 7 bases, with 10 bases lying between them. CDR1 and CDR2 from the germline V gene are SGHTA and FQGNSA. For the CDR3, the DNA is TGTGCCAGCAGCTTAGCGTACCAGGCCCAGCCCCAGCATTTT. Amino acid sequence: CASSLAYQAQPQHF.

The chain links TRBV7-8 to TRBJ1-5; D call uncertain. V was clipped by 4 bases and J by 5 bases, with 12 bases between them. The V gene's germline CDR1 is SGHVS and CDR2 FQNEAQ. This CDR3 is 14 amino acids long. In DNA, the CDR3 is TGTGCCAGCAGCTCCTCCACCGCGGATCAGCCCCAGCATTTT. It encodes CASSSSTADQPQHF.

The V gene is TRBV6-6, the J gene TRBJ1-1; 7 nucleotides agree with TRBD1. Looked up from germline, CDR1 is MNHNY and CDR2 is SVGAGI (reference sequence). The CDR3 runs 15 residues. Trimming cost V 5 bases and J 3 bases; bases outside gene matches: 9. The CDR3 sequence: CASSISRGKDTEAFF. The CDR3, as DNA: TGTGCCAGCAGTATCTCCAGGGGGAAGGACACTGAAGCTTTCTTT.

CDR3 bases: TGTGCCAGCAGTTTATCCCTCGGAAACACCATATATTTT. It yields the protein CASSLSLGNTIYF. The V call is TRBV27, the J call TRBJ1-3; D call uncertain. With 0 bases removed from V and 4 bases from J, the gap between germline ends came to 4 bases. The V gene's germline CDR1 is MNHEY and CDR2 SMNVEV (reference sequence). The CDR3 is made up of 13 amino acids.

This rearrangement joins TRBV4-1 to TRBJ1-5; D unclear. Germline V gene data show CDR1 as MGHRA and CDR2 as YSYEKL. V gave up 0 bases and J gave up 4 bases, with 10 bases separating them. The CDR3 length is 15 residues. CDR3 in DNA: TGCGCCAGCAGCCAAGAAGTGATGGCTAATCAGCCCCAGCATTTT. As protein: CASSQEVMANQPQHF.

A note on this clone: A read error may account for a junction end that differs from germline. V and J are TRBV5-1 and TRBJ2-4, with D hard to call. The CDR3 loop spans 15 amino acids. Germline lookup yields CDR1 SGHRS and CDR2 YFSETQ. CDR3: CASSLGAGSKNSQYF. In nucleotides, the CDR3 is TGCGCCAGCAGCTTGGGGGCAGGATCAAAAAACAGTCAGTACTTC.

The V call is TRBV28, the J call TRBJ1-2; D gene unclear. The CDR3 extends over 12 amino acids. Trimming took 3 bases from V and 8 from J, leaving 10 bases between them. Germline-derived CDR1 and CDR2 are MDHEN and SYDVKM. The CDR3 reads CASSFRSSGYTF. CDR3 nucleotides: TGTGCCAGCAGTTTTCGATCGAGCGGCTACACCTTC.

The chain recombines TRBV2 with TRBJ1-2; 8 positions agree with TRBD1. The V and J ends lost 8 bases and 8 bases, in that order; junction bases with no gene match: 10. Per germline, CDR1 SNHLY and CDR2 FYNNEI. This CDR3 is 13 amino acids long. In nucleotides, the CDR3 is TGTGCCAGCGGAACGGACAGGGTAGGCGGCTACACCTTC. This sequence encodes CASGTDRVGGYTF.

This chain's CDR3 is CASSIGYSNQPQHF. The CDR3 DNA reads as TGTGCCAGCAGTATCGGTTATAGCAATCAGCCCCAGCATTTT. V usage is TRBV2 and J usage is TRBJ1-5; D gene unclear. V lost 5 bases and J lost 0, with 8 bases in between. Per the germline V gene, CDR1 is SNHLY and CDR2 is FYNNEI. The CDR3 contains 14 residues.

CDR3 in amino acids: CASSPKGAANEKLFF. CDR3 in DNA: TGTGCCAGCAGCCCAAAGGGGGCGGCTAATGAAAAACTGTTTTTT. The genes are TRBV7-9 and TRBJ1-4, with 7 bases that match TRBD1. The V gene's germline CDR1 is SEHNR and CDR2 FQNEAQ (reference sequence). The CDR3 totals 15 residues. The V and J ends lost 5 bases and 3 bases, in that order; junction bases with no gene match: 6.

V is TRBV28 and J is TRBJ2-5; 7 nucleotides align to TRBD1. V shed 3 bases, J shed 0 bases, and the junction held 13 bases outside the gene matches. CDR3 length equals 18 residues. Germline lookup yields CDR1 MDHEN and CDR2 SYDVKM. The chain's CDR3 is CASSFLLTGTENQETQYF. The DNA of the CDR3 is TGTGCCAGCAGTTTCTTACTTACCGGGACAGAGAACCAAGAGACCCAGTACTTC.

This chain uses TRBV5-4 with TRBJ2-5, with D perhaps TRBD1 (6 bases). The CDR3 length is 14 residues. The germline CDR1 and CDR2 sequences are SGHNT and YYREEE (reference sequence). Trimming shortened V by 2 bases and J by 5 bases, and 13 bases separated the two germline ends. CDR3: CASSFEARGETQYF. The CDR3 DNA sequence: TGTGCCAGCAGCTTCGAAGCTAGGGGGGAGACCCAGTACTTC. Full variable domain (rest looked up from reference TRBV5-4 and TRBJ2-5): ETGVTQSPTHLIKTRGQQVTLRCSSQSGHNTVSWYQQALGQGPQFIFQYYREEENGRGNFPPRFSGLQFPNYSSELNVNALELDDSALYLCASSFEARGETQYFGPGTRLLVL.

This chain uses TRBV7-2 with TRBJ2-2; 8 bases line up with TRBD1. J gave up 6 bases and V 5 bases, and 8 bases lay outside the gene matches. The CDR3 has 15 residues. Germline CDR1 is SGHTA and CDR2 is FQGNSA. CDR3 in amino acids: CASSDTGTGPGELFF. In nucleotides, the CDR3 is TGTGCCAGCAGCGACACCGGGACAGGCCCCGGGGAGCTGTTTTTT.

The sample holds a few counts of this clone. Compared with germline, one end of the junction differs, possibly owing to a read error. The J gene is TRBJ2-4, the V gene TRBV18, with D maybe TRBD2 (6 bases). The CDR3 contains 17 residues. The V gene's germline CDR1 is KGHSH and CDR2 LQKENI. CDR3 sequence (DNA): TGTGCCAGCTCATCTTCTTTACCGGGAGACGGAAAAAACAGTCAGTACTTC. Protein sequence: CASSSSLPGDGKNSQYF.

CDR3 bases: TGTGCCAGCAATACCCCCGGGAGACTAGCGGGAGACCTCTACGAGCAGTACTTC. Its protein is CASNTPGRLAGDLYEQYF. V gene TRBV28 combines with J gene TRBJ2-7, with 12 bases identical to TRBD2. The CDR3 is 18 amino acids. V was pared by 7 bases and J by 3 bases, with 16 bases of the junction left unmatched. The germline V gene has CDR1 MDHEN and CDR2 SYDVKM.

This rearrangement joins TRBV7-2 to TRBJ2-5; D uncertain. The germline V and J ends were trimmed by 1 base and 3 bases, with 6 bases remaining between them. This CDR3 comprises 13 residues. Germline V gene data show CDR1 as SGHTA and CDR2 as FQGNSA. The chain's CDR3 is CASSLEQKETQYF. Here the CDR3 DNA reads TGTGCCAGCAGCTTAGAACAGAAAGAGACCCAGTACTTC. Together with reference TRBV7-2 and TRBJ2-5, the CDR3 gives the full variable domain: GAGVSQSPSNKVTEKGKDVELRCDPISGHTALYWYRQSLGQGLEFLIYFQGNSAPDKSGLPSDRFSAERTGGSVSTLTIQRTQQEDSAVYLCASSLEQKETQYFGPGTRLLVL.

The chain joins TRBV6-4 to TRBJ2-5; 11 bases are shared with TRBD2. CDR3 size: 15 residues. With V trimmed by 6 bases and J by 0 bases, 3 bases remained unmatched. Germline lookup yields CDR1 MRHNA and CDR2 SNTAGT. DNA for the CDR3: TGTGCCAGCAGCTCGACTAGCGGGGACCAAGAGACCCAGTACTTC. It specifies CASSSTSGDQETQYF.

The chain combines TRBV5-1 with TRBJ2-1, with TRBD2 identical over 12 bases. V lost 0 bases and J lost 9; bases outside the gene matches: 7. Germline CDR1 and CDR2: SGHRS and YFSETQ. The CDR3 extends over 16 amino acids. The CDR3 loop is CASSLASGGAWGEQFF. The CDR3 DNA is TGCGCCAGCAGCTTGGCTAGCGGGGGGGCCTGGGGTGAGCAGTTCTTC.

The gene calls are TRBV6-1 and TRBJ1-1; D unresolved. Trimming took 4 bases from V and 1 from J, leaving 13 bases between them. Germline CDR1 is MNHNS and CDR2 is SASEGT. This CDR3 is built from 15 residues. The CDR3 coding sequence is TGTGCCAGCAGTGTGGAGCCAACTGAGAACACTGAAGCTTTCTTT. Protein product: CASSVEPTENTEAFF.